This passage covers 17 T cell receptor beta chains from one sample sequenced in a study of CD8+ T cells in alopecia areata. The authors extracted RNA and reverse transcribed it into cDNA as the sequencing template. Generated by immunoSEQ multiplex PCR, the TCRdb table keeps only in-frame clones and is missing some. The repertoire holds about 200,000 clones, more than 45% seen once, with 1.6% in the top ten. This sample's treatment: oral pan-JAK inhibitor, 5-10 mg twice daily. The sample consisted of CD4+ T cells sorted from blood, taken at week 4, from a patient treated with tofacitinib. The receptors were gathered from a human donor with alopecia areata.

The chain uses TRBV30 and TRBJ1-5; no definite D call. V lost 1 base and J lost 2, with 15 bases in between. Germline CDR1 is GTSNPN and CDR2 is SVGIG (reference sequence). The CDR3 is 16 residues long. The CDR3 sequence is CAWSAGLGMRNQPQHF. The CDR3 nucleotides are TGTGCCTGGAGTGCTGGGCTGGGGATGCGCAATCAGCCCCAGCATTTT.

V is TRBV4-3 and J is TRBJ2-3; the match to TRBD2 covers 12 bases. There are 18 residues in the CDR3. Losses at the gene ends were 0 bases for V and 6 bases for J; bases not matched to a gene: 10. Germline V gene data show CDR1 as LGHNA and CDR2 as YSLEER. CDR3 sequence (DNA): TGCGCCAGCAGCCAAGACCCTAGCGGGGGGGGCCTGGCGGATACGCAGTATTTT. Protein sequence: CASSQDPSGGGLADTQYF.

A few counts support this clone. This chain links TRBV7-2 with TRBJ2-3; D call uncertain. The germline gives CDR1 SGHTA, CDR2 FQGNSA. CDR3 length: 13 residues. Trimming cost V 8 bases and J 2 bases, with 11 bases left between them. The CDR3 here is CASSRLFTDTQYF. CDR3 nucleotides: TGTGCCAGCTCCCGGCTATTCACAGATACGCAGTATTTT.

The CDR3 sequence is CASSYSAFNEKLFF. CDR3 DNA sequence: TGTGCCAGCAGTTACTCGGCCTTTAATGAAAAACTGTTTTTT. This chain connects TRBV6-5 to TRBJ1-4, with D unclear. Trimming cost V 0 bases and J 4 bases, with 6 bases left between them. The germline V gene encodes CDR1 MNHEY and CDR2 SVGAGI. The CDR3 is 14 amino acids.

DNA for the CDR3: TGCGCCAGCAGCTTGGCCGGGGGGCCAGAGACCCAGTACTTC. It is translated as CASSLAGGPETQYF. The chain carries TRBV5-1 and TRBJ2-5; D perhaps matches TRBD2 (7 bases). The ends were cut back, 0 bases at V and 4 bases at J, with 10 bases in the middle. The CDR3 is 14 amino acids. From germline, CDR1 is SGHRS and CDR2 YFSETQ.

J is TRBJ1-5 and V is TRBV7-2; D ambiguous. Germline values: CDR1 SGHTA, CDR2 FQGNSA. This CDR3 is built from 15 residues. V was pared by 1 base and J by 0 bases, with 7 bases between. DNA for the CDR3: TGTGCCAGCAGCTTAGGCAGTCATAGCAATCAGCCCCAGCATTTT. Translated, it gives CASSLGSHSNQPQHF. Supplemented by reference TRBV7-2 and TRBJ1-5, the full variable domain reads GAGVSQSPSNKVTEKGKDVELRCDPISGHTALYWYRQSLGQGLEFLIYFQGNSAPDKSGLPSDRFSAERTGGSVSTLTIQRTQQEDSAVYLCASSLGSHSNQPQHFGDGTRLSIL.

The chain employs TRBV4-1 and TRBJ2-3, with D tentatively TRBD2 (6 bases). V was cut by 0 bases and J by 5 bases, with 6 bases left in between. The CDR3 has 13 residues. Germline V gives CDR1 MGHRA, CDR2 YSYEKL. The CDR3 DNA follows: TGCGCCAGCAGCCAAGACGGGGGAGATACGCAGTATTTT. Protein sequence: CASSQDGGDTQYF.

The chain combines TRBV6-6 with TRBJ2-3; TRBD1 agrees at 9 bases. Germline V lookup: CDR1 MNHNY, CDR2 SVGAGI (reference sequence). With V trimmed by 6 bases and J by 6 bases, 7 bases remained unmatched. This CDR3 comprises 14 residues. Here the CDR3 reads CASSGQGSRDTQYF. The DNA for the CDR3 is TGTGCCAGCAGCGGACAGGGGTCCAGGGATACGCAGTATTTT.

As to this clone: A much bigger clone sits one base away, suggesting this may be a read error. This sample includes further DNA sequences coding for the same CDR3. V and J are TRBV30 and TRBJ1-1; D not certain. Germline values: CDR1 GTSNPN, CDR2 SVGIG (reference sequence). This CDR3 contains 11 residues. The ends were cut back, 2 bases at V and 0 bases at J, with 1 base in the middle. The CDR3 loop reads CAWSLNTEAFF. The DNA for the CDR3 is TGTGCCTGGAGTTTGAACACTGAAGCTTTCTTT.

V usage is TRBV6-1 and J usage is TRBJ2-2, with no clear D. The CDR3 covers 14 residues. Germline V gene lookup returns CDR1 MNHNS and CDR2 SASEGT. V was pared by 5 bases and J by 7 bases, with 14 bases between. The CDR3 DNA follows: TGTGCCAGCAGTCCCCAGAACGTTGACGGGGAGCTGTTTTTT. Translated: CASSPQNVDGELFF.

This clone was detected only a few times. V is TRBV30 and J is TRBJ1-1; 7 bases map to TRBD1. The CDR3 is 16 amino acids. CDR1 GTSNPN and CDR2 SVGIG come from the germline V gene (reference sequence). After removal of 0 bases from V and 5 bases from J, the junction contained 12 bases not matched to a gene. CDR3 nucleotides: TGTGCCTGGAGTGTTGGGACAGACATCGGTAAGACTGAAGCTTTCTTT. Translation: CAWSVGTDIGKTEAFF.

This clone was counted only a few times. The V call is TRBV5-1, the J call TRBJ2-3; D is uncertain. V was clipped by 4 bases and J by 2 bases, with 11 bases between them. The length of the CDR3 is 14 residues. Germline loops: CDR1 SGHRS, CDR2 YFSETQ. This CDR3 is CASSMSSYTDTQYF. CDR3 DNA sequence: TGCGCCAGCAGCATGTCAAGTTACACAGATACGCAGTATTTT.

The chain has TRBV5-1 and TRBJ2-1; 7 bases fit TRBD2. Germline CDR1 is SGHRS and CDR2 is YFSETQ. This CDR3 contains 15 residues. After removal of 1 base from V and 7 bases from J, the junction contained 8 bases not matched to a gene. This CDR3 reads CASSLPAGVGNEQFF. The CDR3 bases are TGCGCCAGCAGCTTGCCTGCGGGGGTTGGGAATGAGCAGTTCTTC.

This clone occurred a few times. The chain recombines TRBV30 with TRBJ2-1, with 8 bases that match TRBD2. CDR1 and CDR2 from the germline V gene are GTSNPN and SVGIG (reference sequence). The CDR3 totals 15 residues. After removal of 2 bases from V and 7 bases from J, the junction contained 10 bases not matched to a gene. The CDR3 is CAWSRPSGLTNEQFF. CDR3 in DNA: TGTGCCTGGAGTCGGCCTAGCGGGTTAACAAATGAGCAGTTCTTC.

The CDR3 bases are TGTGCCAGCAGCTTAGCTGCGGCGAATGGCTCACCCCTCCACTTT. This codes for CASSLAAANGSPLHF. The chain recombines TRBV7-2 with TRBJ1-6, with unresolved D. Germline values: CDR1 SGHTA, CDR2 FQGNSA. The CDR3 spans 15 residues. Trimming left V 0 bases short and J 10 bases short, with 13 bases between.

This chain connects TRBV5-1 to TRBJ1-6; D not resolved. Germline V lookup: CDR1 SGHRS, CDR2 YFSETQ. The CDR3 is made up of 12 amino acids. Trimming shortened V by 1 base and J by 7 bases, and 3 bases separated the two germline ends. The CDR3 loop reads CASSLSNSPLHF. The CDR3 region has the DNA TGCGCCAGCAGCTTGTCCAATTCACCCCTCCACTTT.

The chain is built from TRBV5-1 and TRBJ2-5, with 10 bases aligning to TRBD2. Per the germline V gene, CDR1 is SGHRS and CDR2 is YFSETQ. The CDR3 covers 15 residues. The ends lost 1 base at V and 5 bases at J; junction bases unmatched: 5. In DNA form, the CDR3 reads TGCGCCAGCAGCTTGCAGCGGGGGGGCATGGAGACCCAGTACTTC. Translation: CASSLQRGGMETQYF.